This T cell receptor (beta chain) was recorded in a study of blood T cells in healthy people across ages. Staff drew 9 to 10 milliliters of peripheral blood from each donor. Total RNA extraction produced at least 5 micrograms (per sample) for the study. A second roughly 7 to 12 cycle PCR used barcoded and J-beta primers. The template-switch adaptor, which had 12 random nucleotides, put a tag on each cDNA molecule. A single record per CDR3 protein comes from TCRdb applying MiXCR to the 5' RACE reads. The sample records 1.5 million to 2 million distinct CDR3 sequences, 28% being singletons. J was trimmed by 5 bases and V by 2 bases; bases with no gene match: 3. The CDR3 is 15 amino acids. This clonotype turned up a few times.

The sequence was obtained from a woman in her twenties or thirties in good health. Sequencing input: blood. V is TRBV12-3 or TRBV12-4 and J is TRBJ2-3, with 11 bases identical to TRBD2. This CDR3 is CASSLTSGGGDTQYF. CDR3 nucleotides: TGTGCCAGCAGTTTAACTAGCGGGGGTGGAGATACGCAGTATTTT.